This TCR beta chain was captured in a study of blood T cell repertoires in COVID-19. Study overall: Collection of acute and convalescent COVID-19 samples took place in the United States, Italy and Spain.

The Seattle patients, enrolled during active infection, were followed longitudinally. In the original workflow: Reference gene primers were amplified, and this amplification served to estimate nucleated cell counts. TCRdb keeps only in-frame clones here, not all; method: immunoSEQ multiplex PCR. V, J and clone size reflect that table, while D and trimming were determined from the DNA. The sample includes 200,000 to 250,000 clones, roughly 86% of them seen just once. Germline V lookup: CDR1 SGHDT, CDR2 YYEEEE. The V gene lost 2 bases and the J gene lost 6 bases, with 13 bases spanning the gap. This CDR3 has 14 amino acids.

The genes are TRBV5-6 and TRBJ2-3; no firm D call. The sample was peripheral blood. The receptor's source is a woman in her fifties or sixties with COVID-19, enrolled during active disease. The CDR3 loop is CASSFGLSLDTQYF. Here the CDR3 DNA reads TGTGCCAGCAGCTTCGGTCTCTCATTGGATACGCAGTATTTT.